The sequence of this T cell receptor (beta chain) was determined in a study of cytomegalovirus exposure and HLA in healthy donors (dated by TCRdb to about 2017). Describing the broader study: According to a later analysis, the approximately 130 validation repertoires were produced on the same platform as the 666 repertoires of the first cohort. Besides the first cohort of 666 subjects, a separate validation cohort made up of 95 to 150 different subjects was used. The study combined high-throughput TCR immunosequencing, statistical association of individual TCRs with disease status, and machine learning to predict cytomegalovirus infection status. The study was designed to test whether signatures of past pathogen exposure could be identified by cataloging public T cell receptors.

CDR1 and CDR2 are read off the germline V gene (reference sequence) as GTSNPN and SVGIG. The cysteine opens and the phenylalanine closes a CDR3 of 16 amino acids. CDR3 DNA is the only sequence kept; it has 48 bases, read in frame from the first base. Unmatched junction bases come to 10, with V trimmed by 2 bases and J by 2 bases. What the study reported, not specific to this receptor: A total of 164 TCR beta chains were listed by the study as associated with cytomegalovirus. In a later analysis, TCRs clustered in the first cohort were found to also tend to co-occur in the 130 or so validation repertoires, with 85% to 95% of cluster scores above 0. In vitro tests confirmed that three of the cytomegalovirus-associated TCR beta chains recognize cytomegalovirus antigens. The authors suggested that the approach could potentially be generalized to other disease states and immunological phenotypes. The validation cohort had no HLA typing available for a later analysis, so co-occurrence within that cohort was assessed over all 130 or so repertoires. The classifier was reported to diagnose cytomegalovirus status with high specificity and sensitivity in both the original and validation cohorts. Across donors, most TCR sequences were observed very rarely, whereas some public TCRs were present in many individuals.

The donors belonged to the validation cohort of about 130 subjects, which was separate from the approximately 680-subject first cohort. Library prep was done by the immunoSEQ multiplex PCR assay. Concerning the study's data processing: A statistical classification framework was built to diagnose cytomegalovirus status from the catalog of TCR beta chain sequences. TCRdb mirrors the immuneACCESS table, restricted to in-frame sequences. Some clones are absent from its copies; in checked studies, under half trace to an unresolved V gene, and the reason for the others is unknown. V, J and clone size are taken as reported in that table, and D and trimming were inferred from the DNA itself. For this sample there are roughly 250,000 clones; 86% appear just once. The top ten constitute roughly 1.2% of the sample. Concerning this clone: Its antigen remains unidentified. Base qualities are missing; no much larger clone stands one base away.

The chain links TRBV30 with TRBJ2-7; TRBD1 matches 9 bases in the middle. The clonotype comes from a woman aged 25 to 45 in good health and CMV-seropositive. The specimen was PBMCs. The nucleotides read TGTGCCTGGAGTTTATTCTATCGGGACAGGGCCTACGAGCAGTACTTC. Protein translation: CAWSLFYRDRAYEQYF.